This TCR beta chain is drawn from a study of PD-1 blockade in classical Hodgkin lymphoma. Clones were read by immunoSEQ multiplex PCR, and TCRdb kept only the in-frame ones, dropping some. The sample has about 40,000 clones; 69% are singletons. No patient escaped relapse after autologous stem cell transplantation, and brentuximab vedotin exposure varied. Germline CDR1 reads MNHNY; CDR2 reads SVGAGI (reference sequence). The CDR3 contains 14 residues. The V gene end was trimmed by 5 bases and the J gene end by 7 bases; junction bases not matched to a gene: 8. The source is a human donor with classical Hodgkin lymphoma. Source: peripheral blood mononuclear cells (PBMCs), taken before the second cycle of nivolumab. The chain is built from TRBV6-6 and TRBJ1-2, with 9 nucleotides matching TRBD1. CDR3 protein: CASSRGQGGGGYTF. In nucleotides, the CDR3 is TGTGCCAGCAGTCGGGGACAGGGTGGAGGTGGCTACACCTTC.